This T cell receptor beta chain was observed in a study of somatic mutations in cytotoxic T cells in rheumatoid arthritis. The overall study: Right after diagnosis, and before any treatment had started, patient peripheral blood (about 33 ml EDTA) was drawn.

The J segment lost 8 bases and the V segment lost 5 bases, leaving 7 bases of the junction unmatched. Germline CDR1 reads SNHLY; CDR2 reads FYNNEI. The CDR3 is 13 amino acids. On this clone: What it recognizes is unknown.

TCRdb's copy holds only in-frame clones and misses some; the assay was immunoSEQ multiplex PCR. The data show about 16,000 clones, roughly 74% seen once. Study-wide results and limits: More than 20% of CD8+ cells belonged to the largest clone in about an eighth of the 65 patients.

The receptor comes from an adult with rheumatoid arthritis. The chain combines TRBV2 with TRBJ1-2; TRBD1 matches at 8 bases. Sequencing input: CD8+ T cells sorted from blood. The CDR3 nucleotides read TGTGCCAGCAGTCCGACAGGGGTTGGCGGCTACACCTTC. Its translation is CASSPTGVGGYTF.